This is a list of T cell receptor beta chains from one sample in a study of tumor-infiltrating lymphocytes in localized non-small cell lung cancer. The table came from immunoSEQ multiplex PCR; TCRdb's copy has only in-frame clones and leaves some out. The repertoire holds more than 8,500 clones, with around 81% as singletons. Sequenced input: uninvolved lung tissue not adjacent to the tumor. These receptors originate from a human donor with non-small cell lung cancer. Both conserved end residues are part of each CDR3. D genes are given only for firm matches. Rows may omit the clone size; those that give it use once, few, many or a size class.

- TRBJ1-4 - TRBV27 CASSLLGRNEKLFF TGTGCCAGCAGTTTATTGGGTCGTAATGAAAAACTGTTTTTT
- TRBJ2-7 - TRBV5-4 CASSWDASSYEQYF TGTGCCAGCAGCTGGGACGCCAGCTCCTACGAGCAGTACTTC
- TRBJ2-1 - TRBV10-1 CASSAGLIGSYNEQFF TGCGCCAGCAGTGCTGGGCTAATCGGCTCCTACAATGAGCAGTTCTTC
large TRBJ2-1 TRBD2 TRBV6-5 CASRLLAGETDEQFF TGTGCCAGCAGGCTTCTAGCGGGAGAAACCGATGAGCAGTTCTTC
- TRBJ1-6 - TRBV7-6 CASSSGMEGTAGNSPLHF TGTGCCAGCAGCTCGGGGATGGAAGGGACCGCCGGTAATTCACCCCTCCACTTT
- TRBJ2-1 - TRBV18 CASSPMDGFLSSYNEQFF TGTGCCAGCTCACCAATGGACGGATTTCTTAGCTCCTACAATGAGCAGTTCTTC
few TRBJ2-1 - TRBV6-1 CASMSSYNEQFF TGTGCCAGCATGAGCTCCTACAATGAGCAGTTCTTC
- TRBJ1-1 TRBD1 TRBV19 CASRTGDTEAFF TGTGCCAGTAGGACAGGGGACACTGAAGCTTTCTTT
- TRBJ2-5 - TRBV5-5 CASSLAKARPETQYF TGTGCCAGCAGCTTGGCCAAAGCGCGTCCAGAGACCCAGTACTTC
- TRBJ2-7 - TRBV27 CASSRQGTSSYEQYF TGTGCCAGCAGTAGACAGGGGACTAGCTCCTACGAGCAGTACTTC
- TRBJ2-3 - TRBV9 CASSVEKVADTQYF TGTGCCAGCAGCGTAGAGAAGGTTGCAGATACGCAGTATTTT
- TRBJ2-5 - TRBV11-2 CASSLGGKETQYF TGTGCCAGCAGCCTGGGAGGAAAAGAGACCCAGTACTTC
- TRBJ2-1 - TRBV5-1 CASATDAGRYNEQFF TGCGCCAGCGCTACCGACGCGGGACGCTACAATGAGCAGTTCTTC
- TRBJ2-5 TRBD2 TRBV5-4 CASSLGGLAGGGRETQYF TGTGCCAGCAGCTTGGGAGGACTAGCGGGAGGGGGTAGGGAGACCCAGTACTTC
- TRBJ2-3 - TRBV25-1 CASSESAELRRTQYF TGTGCCAGCAGTGAATCGGCTGAGTTGAGGAGGACGCAGTATTTT
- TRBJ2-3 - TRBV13 CASSVLAQPDTQYF TGTGCCAGCAGCGTCCTGGCGCAACCCGATACGCAGTATTTT
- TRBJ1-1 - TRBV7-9 CASSPNMNTEAFF TGTGCCAGCAGCCCCAACATGAACACTGAAGCTTTCTTT
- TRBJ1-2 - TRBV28 CASRLTGTSNYGYTF TGTGCCAGCAGATTGACCGGGACATCTAACTATGGCTACACCTTC
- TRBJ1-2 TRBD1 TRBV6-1 CASSESNRGFSSNYGYTF TGTGCCAGCAGTGAATCGAACAGGGGTTTCTCCAGTAACTATGGCTACACCTTC
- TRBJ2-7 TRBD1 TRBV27 CASRSTGGNEQYF TGTGCCAGCAGAAGTACAGGGGGAAACGAGCAGTACTTC
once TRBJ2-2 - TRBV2 CASSELGNTGELFF TGTGCCAGCAGTGAATTAGGGAACACCGGGGAGCTGTTTTTT
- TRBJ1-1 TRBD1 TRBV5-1 CASSDWGQPNTEAFF TGCGCCAGCAGCGACTGGGGACAGCCGAACACTGAAGCTTTCTTT
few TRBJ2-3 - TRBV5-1 CASSRGAQTDTQYF TGCGCCAGCAGCCGGGGGGCTCAAACAGATACGCAGTATTTT
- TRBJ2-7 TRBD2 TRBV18 CASSLGPSGRGRTYEQYF TGTGCCAGCTCTTTGGGCCCTAGCGGGAGGGGGCGCACCTACGAGCAGTACTTC
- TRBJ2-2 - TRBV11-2 CASSLEPAGELFF TGTGCCAGCAGCTTAGAGCCCGCCGGGGAGCTGTTTTTT